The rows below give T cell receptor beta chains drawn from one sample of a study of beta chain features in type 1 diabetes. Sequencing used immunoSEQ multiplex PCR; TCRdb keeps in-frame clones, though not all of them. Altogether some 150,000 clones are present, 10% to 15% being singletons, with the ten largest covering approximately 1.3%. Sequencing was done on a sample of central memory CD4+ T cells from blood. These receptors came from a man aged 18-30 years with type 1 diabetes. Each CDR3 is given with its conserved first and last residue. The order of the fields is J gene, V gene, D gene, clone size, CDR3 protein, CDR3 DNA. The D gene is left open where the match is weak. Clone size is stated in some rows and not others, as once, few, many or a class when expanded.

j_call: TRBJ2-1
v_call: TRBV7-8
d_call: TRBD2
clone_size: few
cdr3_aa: CASSFPVEGGGYNEQFF
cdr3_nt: TGTGCCAGCAGCTTTCCCGTCGAGGGCGGGGGGTACAATGAGCAGTTCTTC

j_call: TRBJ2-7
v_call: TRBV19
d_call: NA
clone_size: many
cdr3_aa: CASSMGILVSYEQYF
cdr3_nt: TGTGCCAGTAGTATGGGTATCCTGGTTTCCTACGAGCAGTACTTC

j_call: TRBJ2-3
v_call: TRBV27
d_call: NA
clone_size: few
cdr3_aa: CASNSGLYPMSTDTQYF
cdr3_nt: TGTGCCAGCAATTCAGGGCTTTACCCTATGTCCACAGATACGCAGTATTTT

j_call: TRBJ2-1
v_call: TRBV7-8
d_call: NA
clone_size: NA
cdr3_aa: CASSSDRQYNEQFF
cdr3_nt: TGTGCCAGCAGCTCAGACCGCCAATACAATGAGCAGTTCTTC

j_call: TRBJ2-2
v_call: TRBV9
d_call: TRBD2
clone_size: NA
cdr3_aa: CASSERLAPSTGELFF
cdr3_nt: TGTGCCAGCAGCGAGAGACTAGCGCCAAGCACCGGGGAGCTGTTTTTT

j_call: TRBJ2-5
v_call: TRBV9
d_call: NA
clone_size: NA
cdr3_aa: CASSVAQGGETQYF
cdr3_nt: TGTGCCAGCAGCGTAGCTCAGGGCGGAGAGACCCAGTACTTC

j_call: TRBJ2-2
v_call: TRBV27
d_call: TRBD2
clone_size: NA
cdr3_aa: CASKGGGNTGELFF
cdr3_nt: TGTGCCAGCAAAGGCGGGGGTAACACCGGGGAGCTGTTTTTT

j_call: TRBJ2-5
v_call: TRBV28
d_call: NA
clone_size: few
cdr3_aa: CASSRDVEETQYF
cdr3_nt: TGTGCCAGCAGTCGGGACGTAGAGGAGACCCAGTACTTC

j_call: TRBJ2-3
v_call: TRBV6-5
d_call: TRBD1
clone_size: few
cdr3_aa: CASSRTGDSTDTQYF
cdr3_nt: TGTGCCAGCAGTCGGACAGGGGACAGCACAGATACGCAGTATTTT

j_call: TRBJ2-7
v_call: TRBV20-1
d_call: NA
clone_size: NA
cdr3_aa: CSARRTYEQYF
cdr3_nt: TGCAGTGCTCGTAGGACCTACGAGCAGTACTTC

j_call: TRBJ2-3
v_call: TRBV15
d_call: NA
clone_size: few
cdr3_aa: CATSRDGDTQYF
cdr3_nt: TGTGCCACCAGCAGAGATGGGGATACGCAGTATTTT

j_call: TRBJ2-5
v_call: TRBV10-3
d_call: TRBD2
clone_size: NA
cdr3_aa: CAISDLAGGETQYF
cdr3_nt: TGTGCCATCAGTGATCTCGCGGGAGGTGAGACCCAGTACTTC

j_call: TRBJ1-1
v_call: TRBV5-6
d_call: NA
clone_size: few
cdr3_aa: CASSFSDRANTEAFF
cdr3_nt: TGTGCCAGCAGCTTTTCTGACAGAGCAAACACTGAAGCTTTCTTT

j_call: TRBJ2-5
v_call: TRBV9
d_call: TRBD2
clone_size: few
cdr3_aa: CASSVGTSGVETQYF
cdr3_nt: TGTGCCAGCAGCGTCGGGACTAGCGGGGTTGAGACCCAGTACTTC

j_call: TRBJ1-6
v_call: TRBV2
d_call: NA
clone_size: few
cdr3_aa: CASSGRGNNSPLHF
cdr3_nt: TGTGCCAGCAGTGGGAGGGGGAATAATTCACCCCTCCACTTT

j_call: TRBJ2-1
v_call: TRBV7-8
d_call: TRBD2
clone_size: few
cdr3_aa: CASSLGDSGGSYNEQFF
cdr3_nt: TGTGCCAGCAGCTTAGGGGATAGCGGGGGATCCTACAATGAGCAGTTCTTC

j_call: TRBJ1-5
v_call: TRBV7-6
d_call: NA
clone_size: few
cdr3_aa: CASSEDGGRPQHF
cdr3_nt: TGTGCCAGCAGCGAGGACGGAGGAAGGCCCCAGCATTTT

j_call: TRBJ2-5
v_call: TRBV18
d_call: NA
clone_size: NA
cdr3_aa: CASSPTQETQYF
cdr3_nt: TGTGCCAGCTCACCAACCCAAGAGACCCAGTACTTC

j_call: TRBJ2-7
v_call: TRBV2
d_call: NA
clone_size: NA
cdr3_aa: CASRGPRDRTYEQYF
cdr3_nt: TGTGCCAGCAGGGGGCCCCGGGACCGGACCTACGAGCAGTACTTC

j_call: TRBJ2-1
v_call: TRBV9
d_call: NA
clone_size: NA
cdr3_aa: CASSVVSQDYNEQFF
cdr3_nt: TGTGCCAGCAGCGTAGTGTCCCAGGACTACAATGAGCAGTTCTTC

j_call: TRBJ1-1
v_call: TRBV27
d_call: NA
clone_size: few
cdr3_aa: CASSRGRGAMNTEAFF
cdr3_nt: TGTGCCAGCAGTCGCGGACGGGGGGCCATGAACACTGAAGCTTTCTTT

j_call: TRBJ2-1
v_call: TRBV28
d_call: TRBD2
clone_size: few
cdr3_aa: CASRGTSGGSSSYNEQFF
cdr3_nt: TGTGCCAGCAGGGGGACTAGCGGGGGGTCGAGCTCCTACAATGAGCAGTTCTTC

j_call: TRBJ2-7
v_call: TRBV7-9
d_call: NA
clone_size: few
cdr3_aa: CASSLGGIAYEQYF
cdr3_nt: TGTGCCAGCAGCTTAGGGGGAATTGCCTACGAGCAGTACTTC

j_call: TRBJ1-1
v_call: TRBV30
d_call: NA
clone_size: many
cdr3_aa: CAWSVLRRLTEAFF
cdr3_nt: TGTGCCTGGAGTGTGTTGCGGAGGCTCACTGAAGCTTTCTTT

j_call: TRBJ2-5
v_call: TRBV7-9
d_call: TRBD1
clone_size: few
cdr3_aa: CASSLAFVRDRGQTQYF
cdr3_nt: TGTGCCAGCAGCTTAGCCTTCGTAAGGGACAGGGGTCAGACCCAGTACTTC

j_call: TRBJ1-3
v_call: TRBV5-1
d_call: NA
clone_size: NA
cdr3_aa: CASSLESTAYTIYF
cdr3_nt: TGCGCCAGCAGCTTGGAAAGTACAGCCTACACCATATATTTT

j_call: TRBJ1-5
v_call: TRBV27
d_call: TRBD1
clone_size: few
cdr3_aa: CASRTGLDQPQHF
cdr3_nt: TGTGCCAGTAGGACAGGATTAGATCAGCCCCAGCATTTT

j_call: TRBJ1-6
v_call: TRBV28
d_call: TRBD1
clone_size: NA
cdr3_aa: CASSLWDRDSPLHF
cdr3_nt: TGTGCCAGCAGTTTGTGGGACAGGGATTCACCCCTCCACTTT

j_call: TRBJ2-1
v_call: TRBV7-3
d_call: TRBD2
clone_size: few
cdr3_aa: CASSLTGLAGSNEQFF
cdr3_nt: TGTGCCAGCAGCTTGACGGGACTAGCGGGGTCGAATGAGCAGTTCTTC

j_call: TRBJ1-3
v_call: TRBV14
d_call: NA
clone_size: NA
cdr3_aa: CASSQLGTDSGNTIYF
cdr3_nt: TGTGCCAGCAGCCAACTCGGGACGGATTCTGGAAACACCATATATTTT

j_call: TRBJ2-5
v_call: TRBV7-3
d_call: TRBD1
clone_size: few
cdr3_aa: CASSLGGQGMETQYF
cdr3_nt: TGTGCCAGCAGCCTAGGGGGACAGGGGATGGAGACCCAGTACTTC

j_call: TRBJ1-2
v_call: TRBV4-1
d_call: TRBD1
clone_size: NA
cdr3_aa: CASSQGHGGQLLFYVF
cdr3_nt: TGCGCCAGCAGCCAAGGCCACGGGGGACAGCTCCTTTTTTATGTCTTC

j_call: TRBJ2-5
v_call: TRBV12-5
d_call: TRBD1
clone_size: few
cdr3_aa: CASGAPDREETQYF
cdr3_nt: TGTGCTAGTGGTGCGCCAGACAGGGAAGAGACCCAGTACTTC

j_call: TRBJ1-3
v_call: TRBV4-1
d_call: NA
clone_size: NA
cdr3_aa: CASSQTTTVLSRGNTIYF
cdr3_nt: TGCGCCAGCAGCCAAACTACCACCGTCCTGAGTAGAGGAAACACCATATATTTT

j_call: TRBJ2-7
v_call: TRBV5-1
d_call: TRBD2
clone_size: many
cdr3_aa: CASSFQTPGLAGRAYEQYF
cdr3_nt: TGCGCCAGCAGCTTCCAGACACCGGGACTAGCGGGGCGAGCCTACGAGCAGTACTTC

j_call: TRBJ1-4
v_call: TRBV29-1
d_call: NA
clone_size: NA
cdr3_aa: CSVEGGGGETNEKLFF
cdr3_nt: TGCAGCGTTGAAGGGGGCGGGGGCGAAACTAATGAAAAACTGTTTTTT

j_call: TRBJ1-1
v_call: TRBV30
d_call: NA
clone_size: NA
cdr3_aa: CAWRLERRNTEAFF
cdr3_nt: TGTGCCTGGAGATTGGAACGGCGGAACACTGAAGCTTTCTTT

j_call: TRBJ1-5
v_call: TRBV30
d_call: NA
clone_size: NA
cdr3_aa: CAWSMGPPGSQPQHF
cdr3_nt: TGTGCCTGGAGTATGGGACCGCCGGGGAGCCAGCCCCAGCATTTT

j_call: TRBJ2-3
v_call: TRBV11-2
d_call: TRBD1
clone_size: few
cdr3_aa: CASRADRGTDTQYF
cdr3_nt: TGTGCCAGCAGAGCCGACAGGGGCACAGATACGCAGTATTTT

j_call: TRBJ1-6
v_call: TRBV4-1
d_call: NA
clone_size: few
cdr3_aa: CASSQANDGGIDSPLHF
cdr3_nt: TGCGCCAGCAGCCAGGCTAATGACGGGGGGATTGATTCACCCCTCCACTTT